Included here is one TCR beta chain sequence, with context. What it binds is not known. The CDR3 consists of 12 residues. V was shortened by 1 base and J by 4 bases, with 3 bases between the two germline ends. Germline CDR1 SGHVS, CDR2 FQNEAQ. PCR employed 60 Vbeta and 13 Jbeta primers. TCRdb's copy holds only in-frame clones and misses some; the assay was immunoSEQ multiplex PCR. The sample lists fewer than 200,000 clones; around 82% were seen once. This sample is drawn from a study of cytomegalovirus exposure and HLA in healthy donors. The wider study: Out of about 190 million T cells, an earlier analysis found around 110 million unique TCR beta sequences in total.

Study-wide results and caveats: In a later analysis, around 18,000 TCR beta sequences were associated with HLA alleles at 0.05 false discovery rate. In a later analysis, a genetic analysis reported fewer productive-TCR N-insertions in an Asian-associated ancestry cluster than the cohort average. In a later analysis, HLA-associated beta chains showed higher expansion and lower generation probabilities than comparable chains.

J is TRBJ2-3 and V is TRBV7-8; the D is unclear. The sample was PBMCs. The receptor was derived from a man in his forties in good health and CMV-seronegative. The CDR3 here is CASSLGADTQYF. The CDR3 region has the DNA TGTGCCAGCAGCTTAGGAGCAGATACGCAGTATTTT.